The 26 T cell receptor beta chains presented below share a single source sample, sequenced in a study of cytomegalovirus exposure and HLA in healthy donors. Primers: 60 Vbeta forward and 13 Jbeta reverse. Sequenced by immunoSEQ multiplex PCR; TCRdb stores in-frame clones only, minus some. The sample has tens of thousands of clones, and its top ten clones hold roughly 4.7%. The sequencing input was PBMCs. The receptors stem from a woman aged 40 to 50 in good health and CMV-seropositive.

According to its frequency, this clone is medium-sized. The chain combines TRBV6-5 with TRBJ2-1; 11 positions match TRBD1. The trim removed 8 bases at V and 6 bases at J, leaving 6 bases unmatched. The V gene's germline CDR1 is MNHEY and CDR2 SVGAGI. The CDR3 length is 14 residues. The CDR3 DNA follows: TGTGCCAGCTGCTCCGGGACAGGGGGCAATGAGCAGTTCTTC. Protein: CASCSGTGGNEQFF.

The chain carries TRBV5-1 and TRBJ1-2, with TRBD1 matching over 8 bases. Losses at the gene ends were 1 base for V and 4 bases for J; bases not matched to a gene: 12. The CDR3 is 17 amino acids. Germline V gives CDR1 SGHRS, CDR2 YFSETQ. The CDR3 is CASSLIPGQEQGYGYTF. CDR3 nucleotides: TGCGCCAGCAGCTTGATTCCGGGACAGGAGCAAGGCTATGGCTACACCTTC. The complete variable domain, with remaining parts taken from reference TRBV5-1 and TRBJ1-2, reads KAGVTQTPRYLIKTRGQQVTLSCSPISGHRSVSWYQQTPGQGLQFLFEYFSETQRNKGNFPGRFSGRQFSNSRSEMNVSTLELGDSALYLCASSLIPGQEQGYGYTFGSGTRLTVV.

This chain uses TRBV6-6 with TRBJ2-5; 7 bases match TRBD2. The J call may be mistaken, given a closer DNA end match to TRBJ2-7. Germline values: CDR1 MNHNY, CDR2 SVGAGI (reference sequence). This CDR3 contains 12 residues. In DNA form, the CDR3 reads TGTGCCAGCAGCCGGGGGGCCTACGAGCAGTACTTC. Translating it yields CASSRGAYEQYF.

This chain connects TRBV7-9 to TRBJ2-1; the D gene is possibly TRBD1 (5 bases). This CDR3 region has 14 residues. Trimming removed 1 base from V and 5 bases from J, with 9 bases in between. The germline V gene has CDR1 SEHNR and CDR2 FQNEAQ (reference sequence). The DNA for the CDR3 is TGTGCCAGCAGCTTAGGACAGATAAACAATGAGCAGTTCTTC. Protein sequence: CASSLGQINNEQFF.

The chain joins TRBV2 to TRBJ1-5, with D possibly matching TRBD1 (5 bases). Per germline, CDR1 SNHLY and CDR2 FYNNEI. The V end was cut by 6 bases, the J end by 4 bases, with 10 bases between. This CDR3 is built from 13 residues. CDR3 sequence (DNA): TGTGCCAGCAGGGAGGGGCTTAATCAGCCCCAGCATTTT. Protein: CASREGLNQPQHF. Drawing the rest from reference TRBV2 and TRBJ1-5, the complete variable domain is EPEVTQTPSHQVTQMGQEVILRCVPISNHLYFYWYRQILGQKVEFLVSFYNNEISEKSEIFDDQFSVERPDGSNFTLKIRSTKLEDSAMYFCASREGLNQPQHFGDGTRLSIL.

The chain joins TRBV10-3 to TRBJ1-5, with D possibly being TRBD1 (5 bases). The V gene lost 4 bases and the J gene lost 10 bases, with 11 bases spanning the gap. CDR1 ENHRY and CDR2 SYGVKD come from the germline V gene. This CDR3 has 12 residues. CDR3 sequence reads: CAISGEGFPQHF. DNA for the CDR3: TGTGCCATCAGTGGGGAGGGGTTCCCCCAGCATTTT.

V is TRBV5-4 and J is TRBJ1-3; D is possibly TRBD1 (5 bases). Germline V lookup: CDR1 SGHNT, CDR2 YYREEE (reference sequence). The CDR3 has 13 residues. V was trimmed by 6 bases and J by 1 base, leaving 8 bases between them. The CDR3 DNA reads TGTGCCAGCACGACAGCTTCTGGAAACACCATATATTTT. Translated: CASTTASGNTIYF.

The CDR3 DNA reads TGTGCCAGCAGTTACTCAGTGGGGCCGGACGAGCAGTACTTC. It codes for CASSYSVGPDEQYF. The chain is built from TRBV6-5 and TRBJ2-7, with D possibly being TRBD1 (5 bases). Germline values: CDR1 MNHEY, CDR2 SVGAGI. The V gene lost 0 bases and the J gene lost 5 bases, with 11 bases spanning the gap. This CDR3 is built from 14 residues.

The rearrangement links TRBV4-1 to TRBJ2-2, with 13 bases that match TRBD2. Germline loops: CDR1 MGHRA, CDR2 YSYEKL. J was trimmed by 4 bases and V by 0 bases; bases with no gene match: 14. This CDR3 comprises 21 residues. This CDR3 is CASSQDPRRTSGRSGTGELFF. The CDR3 bases are TGCGCCAGCAGCCAAGATCCCCGACGGACTAGCGGGAGATCGGGCACCGGGGAGCTGTTTTTT.

The CDR3 region is CASSLDPGRGAFF. The CDR3 DNA reads as TGTGCCAGCAGCTTAGATCCAGGCAGGGGAGCTTTCTTT. The chain links TRBV7-9 to TRBJ1-1; possibly TRBD1 for D (6 bases). This CDR3 spans 13 amino acids. V lost 1 base to trimming and J lost 10 bases, with 13 bases between them. CDR1 is SEHNR, CDR2 FQNEAQ, per germline (reference sequence).

The rearrangement joins TRBV18 to TRBJ1-1; 9 bases fit TRBD1. Germline CDR1 reads KGHSH; CDR2 reads LQKENI. Germline trimming cut 4 bases from V and 6 bases from J; bases unmatched to any gene: 6. The CDR3 sequence is 14 residues long. The CDR3 bases are TGTGCCAGCTCACAAGGACAGGGGAGCGCTGAAGCTTTCTTT. Amino acids: CASSQGQGSAEAFF.

The gene calls are TRBV11-3 and TRBJ1-1; D remains unclear. The ends were cut back, 0 bases at V and 8 bases at J, with 4 bases in the middle. The CDR3 covers 11 residues. Germline CDR1 is SGHNT and CDR2 is YENEEA. The CDR3 loop is CASSLDIEAFF. The CDR3 region has the DNA TGTGCCAGCAGCTTAGATATAGAAGCTTTCTTT.

V is TRBV5-6 and J is TRBJ2-5, with TRBD2 matching 12 bases. CDR1 SGHDT and CDR2 YYEEEE come from the germline V gene. Trimming took 3 bases from V and 1 from J; bases not matched to a gene: 4. CDR3 size: 16 residues. CDR3 DNA sequence: TGTGCCAGCAGCTCTCCTAGCGGGGGGGCCCAAGAGACCCAGTACTTC. It encodes CASSSPSGGAQETQYF.

This chain uses TRBV15 with TRBJ1-1, with D unclear. This CDR3 region has 12 residues. The V end lost 3 bases, the J end lost 10 bases, and 12 bases lay between the germline ends. The germline V gene has CDR1 LNHNV and CDR2 YYDKDF (reference sequence). The CDR3 DNA reads TGTGCCACCAGCAGTGCGGGCAAGGGAGCTTTCTTT. Its translation is CATSSAGKGAFF. Variable domain in full (rest from reference TRBV15 and TRBJ1-1): DAMVIQNPRYQVTQFGKPVTLSCSQTLNHNVMYWYQQKSSQAPKLLFHYYDKDFNNEADTPDNFQSRRPNTSFCFLDIRSPGLGDTAMYLCATSSAGKGAFFGQGTRLTVV.

This sequence joins TRBV16 and TRBJ1-2; TRBD1 matches at 10 bases. The CDR3 is 20 residues long. Germline CDR1 reads KGHSY; CDR2 reads FQNENV. Losses at the gene ends were 4 bases for V and 3 bases for J; bases not matched to a gene: 20. DNA of the CDR3: TGTGCCAGCAGCCGACTCCCCGTCCCGGGACAGGGGCCAACGGACTATGGCTACACCTTC. Translated, it gives CASSRLPVPGQGPTDYGYTF. The full variable domain, rest sourced from reference TRBV16 and TRBJ1-2, is GEEVAQTPKHLVRGEGQKAKLYCAPIKGHSYVFWYQQVLKNEFKFLISFQNENVFDETGMPKERFSAKCLPNSPCSLEIQATKLEDSAVYFCASSRLPVPGQGPTDYGYTFGSGTRLTVV.

The gene calls are TRBV29-1 and TRBJ1-5, with D perhaps TRBD1 (5 bases). Germline V gene sequence: CDR1 SQVTM, CDR2 ANQGSEA. Trimming removed 7 bases at V and 1 base at J, with 20 bases between. There are 16 residues in the CDR3. The CDR3 bases are TGCAGCGCCACCCTGGGGGGGGGAGGAAGCAATCAGCCCCAGCATTTT. This translates into CSATLGGGGSNQPQHF.

J is TRBJ2-5 and V is TRBV18; 10 bases are shared with TRBD2. This CDR3 comprises 16 residues. The junction had 5 bases not matched to a gene; V was cut back by 0 bases and J by 4 bases. Germline CDR1 reads KGHSH; CDR2 reads LQKENI. CDR3 coding DNA: TGTGCCAGCTCACCACCGGCAGCGGGAGGGGGAGAGACCCAGTACTTC. Translating gives CASSPPAAGGGETQYF.

The rearrangement links TRBV11-2 to TRBJ2-3; unclear D gene. The CDR3 is made up of 16 amino acids. Per the germline V gene, CDR1 is SGHAT and CDR2 is FQNNGV. Trimming cost V 2 bases and J 0 bases, with 12 bases left between them. This CDR3 is CASSLSAGYSTDTQYF. CDR3 in DNA: TGTGCCAGCAGCTTATCGGCAGGATATAGCACAGATACGCAGTATTTT.

The chain combines TRBV10-3 with TRBJ1-5; no definite D call. Looked up from germline, CDR1 is ENHRY and CDR2 is SYGVKD. V gave up 4 bases and J gave up 2 bases, with 12 bases separating them. CDR3 length: 15 amino acids. The CDR3 loop reads CAISVGEWGNQPQHF. The CDR3 DNA follows: TGTGCCATCAGTGTTGGGGAGTGGGGCAATCAGCCCCAGCATTTT.

The gene calls are TRBV11-3 and TRBJ2-4; 11 nucleotides match TRBD2. The CDR3 runs to 17 residues. After removal of 1 base from V and 3 bases from J, the junction contained 5 bases not matched to a gene. Germline V gene lookup returns CDR1 SGHNT and CDR2 YENEEA. CDR3 nucleotides: TGTGCCAGCAGCTTAGGCGGACTAGCGGGTCTCAAAAACATTCAGTACTTC. It translates to CASSLGGLAGLKNIQYF.

This chain links TRBV7-9 with TRBJ2-4; weak D call: TRBD2 (6 bases). From germline, CDR1 is SEHNR and CDR2 FQNEAQ (reference sequence). The V end was cut by 2 bases, the J end by 1 base, with 15 bases between. The CDR3 length is 17 residues. CDR3 protein: CASSLSAGRAAKNIQYF. The CDR3 DNA reads as TGTGCCAGCAGCTTATCGGCCGGGAGAGCGGCCAAAAACATTCAGTACTTC. Complete variable domain (other parts from reference TRBV7-9 and TRBJ2-4): DTGVSQNPRHKITKRGQNVTFRCDPISEHNRLYWYRQTLGQGPEFLTYFQNEAQLEKSRLLSDRFSAERPKGSFSTLEIQRTEQGDSAMYLCASSLSAGRAAKNIQYFGAGTRLSVL.

This rearrangement joins TRBV25-1 to TRBJ1-1, with D unclear. CDR1 and CDR2 (germline): MGHDK, SYGVNS. There are 14 residues in the CDR3. V was clipped by 6 bases and J by 4 bases, with 15 bases between them. The CDR3 region is CASRTTVAGTEAFF. The DNA for the CDR3 is TGTGCCAGCAGGACTACAGTTGCGGGCACTGAAGCTTTCTTT.

The V and J genes are TRBV14 and TRBJ2-7; 11 bases are shared with TRBD1. The CDR3 totals 16 residues. Germline trimming cut 3 bases from V and 3 bases from J; bases unmatched to any gene: 7. The germline V gene has CDR1 SGHDN and CDR2 FVKESK. The CDR3 region is CASSQFTGTGGYEQYF. For the CDR3, the DNA is TGTGCCAGCAGCCAGTTCACCGGGACAGGGGGCTACGAGCAGTACTTC.

This chain joins TRBV4-1 and TRBJ2-1; a weak D match, TRBD1 (7 bases). CDR3 length equals 17 residues. V dropped 4 bases and J dropped 5 bases, with 21 bases sitting between them. CDR1 and CDR2 (germline): MGHRA, YSYEKL. The DNA for the CDR3 is TGCGCCAGCAGCCGAGGGGGCTTGGTAGCGGACCACAATGAGCAGTTCTTC. Translating gives CASSRGGLVADHNEQFF.

This chain uses TRBV9 with TRBJ2-5; D is uncertain. Germline V CDR1 and CDR2: SGDLS, YYNGEE. V was cut by 0 bases and J by 0 bases, with 9 bases left in between. The CDR3 has 15 residues. CDR3 protein: CASSVASAYQETQYF. The DNA for the CDR3 is TGTGCCAGCAGCGTAGCTTCCGCGTACCAAGAGACCCAGTACTTC.

The chain couples TRBV4-2 to TRBJ2-1; 13 bases match TRBD2. This CDR3 spans 16 amino acids. The germline V gene has CDR1 LGHNA and CDR2 YNFKEQ. Trimming took 3 bases from V and 6 from J; bases not matched to a gene: 5. This chain's CDR3 is CASSQRTSGSFNEQFF. DNA for the CDR3: TGTGCCAGCAGCCAGCGGACTAGCGGGAGTTTCAATGAGCAGTTCTTC.